This T cell receptor (beta chain) is drawn from a study of T cells in Graves' hyperthyroidism and ophthalmopathy. Turning to the study itself: It was at initial diagnosis, before any treatment, that peripheral blood was collected.

Researchers took RNA transcripts and amplified the TCR beta CDR3 regions from them. When the TCR CDR3 underwent first-round RT-PCR, the HTBI primer set was used. Using its own MiXCR run on the multiplex PCR reads, TCRdb lists one record per CDR3 protein. The data contain under 500,000 distinct CDR3 sequences, around an eighth of them seen just once; the ten biggest clones take up 25% to 30%. A Clinical Activity Score of at least 3, a NOSPECS grade of at least 4 and a duration under 3 months were recorded in the ophthalmopathy patients. An approximately 9.4 ml volume of fresh peripheral blood provided the PBMCs. Findings and caveats of the study: The model anticipated ophthalmopathy a median around six months pre-onset.

Trimming removed 4 bases from V and 8 bases from J; junction bases left unmatched: 12. Germline CDR1 KGHDR, CDR2 SFDVKD. This CDR3 region has 16 residues. This clonotype has a handful of counts. The antigen is unknown. The sequence came from a man aged 45-65 years with Graves' ophthalmopathy. Sequencing was performed on blood. This chain connects TRBV24-1 to TRBJ2-1; TRBD2 matches at 8 bases. CDR3 loop: CATSDLGAGALDEQFF. The DNA of the CDR3 is TGTGCCACCAGTGACCTCGGAGCGGGAGCCTTGGATGAGCAGTTCTTC.